These 31 T cell receptor beta chains came from one sample sequenced in a study of blood T cell repertoires in COVID-19. TCRdb's table, derived via immunoSEQ multiplex PCR, lists solely in-frame clones and lacks some. Of around 100,000 clones listed, roughly four fifths were seen once; the top ten hold around 4.8%. Sequencing was done on a sample of peripheral blood. Receptors originate from a man between 60 and 75 years old with acute or convalescent COVID-19.

This clone has more than one count but fewer than ten. V is TRBV3-1 (or the pseudogene TRBV3-2) and J is TRBJ1-2, with no clear D. This CDR3 is 17 amino acids long. V was shortened by 4 bases and J by 6 bases, with 24 bases between the two germline ends. Germline lookup yields CDR1 LGHDT and CDR2 YNNKEL (reference sequence). Written as DNA, the CDR3 is TGTGCCAGCAGCCCTCGCCCCGCAGGCAATCGGAGGAATGGCTACACCTTC. Its protein product is CASSPRPAGNRRNGYTF.

The V gene is TRBV9, the J gene TRBJ2-2, with 8 nucleotides matching TRBD2. Per the germline V gene, CDR1 is SGDLS and CDR2 is YYNGEE. The CDR3 is made up of 16 amino acids. V lost 3 bases, J lost 6 bases, and 10 bases stayed unmatched. CDR3 region: CASSARGAGEPGELFF. In DNA, the CDR3 is TGTGCCAGCAGCGCCAGGGGAGCGGGAGAGCCCGGGGAGCTGTTTTTT.

There are many counts of this clone. The chain has TRBV7-2 and TRBJ2-1; D ambiguous. The CDR3 extends over 13 amino acids. Germline CDR1 is SGHTA and CDR2 is FQGNSA. Between the trimmed V and J ends, which lost 5 bases and 10 bases, there was a span of 15 bases. In DNA form, the CDR3 reads TGTGCCAGCAGCCCTAGAGGAGTAGCAGAGCAGTTCTTC. Translated, it gives CASSPRGVAEQFF.

The V gene is TRBV18, the J gene TRBJ2-1, with 7 bases fitting TRBD2. This CDR3 spans 16 amino acids. CDR1 KGHSH and CDR2 LQKENI come from the germline V gene. V was pared by 5 bases and J by 0 bases, with 7 bases of the junction left unmatched. DNA for the CDR3: TGTGCCAGCTCAGCGACTAGCCCGTCCTCCTACAATGAGCAGTTCTTC. It yields the protein CASSATSPSSYNEQFF.

This chain connects TRBV10-3 to TRBJ1-5, with D unclear. From germline, CDR1 is ENHRY and CDR2 SYGVKD. The CDR3 totals 15 residues. Trimming removed 2 bases from V and 5 bases from J, with 13 bases in between. CDR3 amino acids: CAISEGGPLDQPQHF. In DNA, the CDR3 is TGTGCCATCAGTGAGGGAGGTCCCCTTGATCAGCCCCAGCATTTT.

This chain joins TRBV6-1 and TRBJ1-2; D gene uncertain. Germline V lookup: CDR1 MNHNS, CDR2 SASEGT. This CDR3 has 15 amino acids. V was pared by 0 bases and J by 4 bases, with 12 bases between. CDR3: CASSEAGGGFYGYTF. CDR3 nucleotides: TGTGCCAGCAGTGAAGCAGGAGGAGGTTTCTATGGCTACACCTTC.

The V and J genes are TRBV27 and TRBJ2-3, with D perhaps matching TRBD1 (6 bases). Trimming stripped 7 bases from V and 1 base from J, with 18 bases between. This CDR3 contains 16 residues. Germline CDR1 and CDR2: MNHEY and SMNVEV (reference sequence). The CDR3 DNA is TGTGCCAGCAAACCTAGGCAGGCAGGGGGCACAGATACGCAGTATTTT. Its protein is CASKPRQAGGTDTQYF.

The chain combines TRBV6-5 with TRBJ1-3; 7 bases are shared with TRBD1. Trimming removed 1 base from V and 1 base from J; junction bases left unmatched: 4. Germline V gene sequence: CDR1 MNHEY, CDR2 SVGAGI. The CDR3 extends over 16 amino acids. DNA of the CDR3: TGTGCCAGCAGTTACTGGAACAGGGGTTCTGGAAACACCATATATTTT. Protein sequence: CASSYWNRGSGNTIYF.

The chain joins TRBV7-2 to TRBJ1-1; a possible D gene is TRBD1 (6 bases). Trimming stripped 3 bases from V and 3 bases from J, with 17 bases between. Germline V lookup: CDR1 SGHTA, CDR2 FQGNSA. The CDR3 consists of 16 residues. CDR3 loop: CASSFNRVWTDTEAFF. The DNA for the CDR3 is TGTGCCAGCAGCTTTAACAGGGTATGGACGGACACTGAAGCTTTCTTT.

The chain has TRBV27 and TRBJ2-7; 9 nucleotides match TRBD2. Germline-derived CDR1 and CDR2 are MNHEY and SMNVEV (reference sequence). V lost 2 bases and J lost 4; bases outside the gene matches: 9. This CDR3 is built from 16 residues. CDR3 residues: CASSLQGASGKYEQYF. The CDR3 DNA reads as TGTGCCAGCAGTTTACAGGGTGCTAGCGGGAAGTACGAGCAGTACTTC.

This clone came up a few times. This sequence joins TRBV28 and TRBJ1-5, with D possibly being TRBD1 (6 bases). Germline V gives CDR1 MDHEN, CDR2 SYDVKM. V gave up 5 bases and J gave up 11 bases, with 16 bases separating them. This CDR3 region has 13 residues. CDR3 sequence: CASSPLDRPAQHF. For the CDR3, the DNA is TGTGCCAGCAGTCCTCTTGACAGGCCTGCCCAGCATTTT.

This clone was counted a few times. The V and J genes are TRBV12-3 or TRBV12-4 and TRBJ1-6; tentatively, D is TRBD1 (6 bases). The CDR3 is made up of 13 amino acids. Trimming shortened V by 4 bases and J by 6 bases, and 7 bases separated the two germline ends. CDR3 nucleotide sequence: TGTGCCAGCAGTTCACAGGGTAATTCACCCCTCCACTTT. Its protein product is CASSSQGNSPLHF.

The chain has TRBV5-1 and TRBJ1-1, with TRBD1 identical over 8 bases. The CDR3 totals 13 residues. J was trimmed by 4 bases and V by 2 bases; bases with no gene match: 1. Germline CDR1 SGHRS, CDR2 YFSETQ. The CDR3 loop reads CASSFDRGTEAFF. For the CDR3, the DNA is TGCGCCAGCAGCTTCGACAGGGGCACTGAAGCTTTCTTT.

The chain links TRBV5-6 to TRBJ1-1, with a possible D match to TRBD1 (5 bases). This CDR3 contains 14 residues. CDR1 is SGHDT, CDR2 YYEEEE, per germline. Trimming removed 4 bases from V and 4 bases from J, with 14 bases in between. CDR3 amino acids: CASSLKGSRTEAFF. DNA of the CDR3: TGTGCCAGCAGCCTGAAGGGGTCGCGCACTGAAGCTTTCTTT.

This chain uses TRBV7-3 with TRBJ2-1; D ambiguous. Deletions cut 2 bases from V and 0 bases from J, with 11 bases between. Germline CDR1 reads SGHTA; CDR2 reads FQGTGA. This CDR3 has 16 residues. In nucleotides, the CDR3 is TGTGCCAGCAGCTTATTGGGCAGAAGCTCCTACAATGAGCAGTTCTTC. It specifies CASSLLGRSSYNEQFF.

This clone was detected a few times. The chain carries TRBV18 and TRBJ1-6; D is unclear. Per the germline V gene, CDR1 is KGHSH and CDR2 is LQKENI. V was pared by 3 bases and J by 7 bases, with 16 bases between. The CDR3 runs 16 residues. The CDR3: CASSPAEASVNSPLHF. As DNA, the CDR3 is TGTGCCAGCTCACCTGCGGAGGCCTCGGTGAATTCACCCCTCCACTTT.

The chain combines TRBV25-1 with TRBJ2-1; 13 bases align to TRBD2. The CDR3 extends over 15 amino acids. Germline values: CDR1 MGHDK, CDR2 SYGVNS. With 6 bases clipped from V and 10 bases from J, the junction kept 9 bases outside the gene matches. The CDR3 coding sequence is TGTGCCAGCAGCAGCGGACTAGCGGGGGCCAGAGAGCAGTTCTTC. This encodes CASSSGLAGAREQFF. The whole variable domain, remainder taken from reference TRBV25-1 and TRBJ2-1, is EADIYQTPRYLVIGTGKKITLECSQTMGHDKMYWYQQDPGMELHLIHYSYGVNSTEKGDLSSESTVSRIRTEHFPLTLESARPSHTSQYLCASSSGLAGAREQFFGPGTRLTVL.

A single count supports this clone. The genes are TRBV15 and TRBJ1-1; D possibly corresponds to TRBD1 (5 bases). CDR3 size: 14 residues. V lost 4 bases, J lost 7 bases, and 16 bases lay in between. Germline lookup yields CDR1 LNHNV and CDR2 YYDKDF (reference sequence). The CDR3, as DNA: TGTGCCACCAGCACTCGACAGACCGAACGTGAAGCTTTCTTT. It translates to CATSTRQTEREAFF.

The chain is built from TRBV10-3 and TRBJ1-2, with D perhaps TRBD1 (6 bases). Trimming cost V 4 bases and J 7 bases, with 13 bases left between them. The CDR3 consists of 13 residues. Germline V gene sequence: CDR1 ENHRY, CDR2 SYGVKD. The CDR3 region is CAISGQGLRGYTF. CDR3 nucleotides: TGTGCCATCAGTGGTCAGGGGCTGCGTGGCTACACCTTC.

This chain links TRBV5-6 with TRBJ2-5; 12 positions agree with TRBD2. Unmatched junction bases numbered 9, after V lost 0 bases and J lost 6 bases. This CDR3 has 17 residues. Germline V gives CDR1 SGHDT, CDR2 YYEEEE. CDR3 in amino acids: CASSLVTSGGHEKTQYF. The CDR3 DNA is TGTGCCAGCAGCTTGGTAACTAGCGGGGGGCATGAAAAGACCCAGTACTTC.

The chain joins TRBV3-1 (or the pseudogene TRBV3-2) to TRBJ2-1; TRBD2 matches 7 bases. Germline CDR1 LGHDT, CDR2 YNNKEL (reference sequence). The CDR3 totals 13 residues. V shed 4 bases, J shed 7 bases, and the junction held 4 bases outside the gene matches. This CDR3 is CASSPGLVNEQFF. The CDR3 DNA sequence: TGTGCCAGCAGCCCCGGACTAGTAAATGAGCAGTTCTTC.

The rearrangement joins TRBV15 to TRBJ2-1, with 8 bases aligning to TRBD1. The J segment lost 4 bases and the V segment lost 0 bases, leaving 8 bases of the junction unmatched. This CDR3 comprises 17 residues. Germline loops: CDR1 LNHNV, CDR2 YYDKDF (reference sequence). DNA for the CDR3: TGTGCCACCAGCAGAGAAGGTCAGGGGGCGGGTTACAATGAGCAGTTCTTC. The encoded protein is CATSREGQGAGYNEQFF.

The chain is built from TRBV6-5 and TRBJ1-2; tentatively, D is TRBD1 (5 bases). This CDR3 has 11 amino acids. The V gene lost 2 bases and the J gene lost 11 bases, with 9 bases spanning the gap. Looked up from germline, CDR1 is MNHEY and CDR2 is SVGAGI. The CDR3 here is CASSYGGGYTF. As DNA, the CDR3 is TGTGCCAGCAGTTACGGGGGGGGATACACCTTC.

This sequence joins TRBV7-2 and TRBJ2-7, with 10 bases lining up with TRBD1. Germline V CDR1 and CDR2: SGHTA, FQGNSA. The V segment lost 4 bases and the J segment 5 bases; nucleotides outside the gene matches: 8. The CDR3 has 15 amino acids. The CDR3 sequence is CASSSPGTGVNEQYF. CDR3 in DNA: TGTGCCAGCAGCTCTCCCGGGACAGGGGTTAACGAGCAGTACTTC.

This clone came up once. The chain uses TRBV11-2 and TRBJ1-4, with no clear D. The CDR3 runs 16 residues. Germline assignment: CDR1 SGHAT and CDR2 FQNNGV. Deletions cut 3 bases from V and 1 base from J, with 12 bases between. CDR3 protein: CASSLERRLTNEKLFF. DNA for the CDR3: TGTGCCAGCAGCTTGGAGAGGAGGTTAACTAATGAAAAACTGTTTTTT.

This clone occurred many times. CDR3 sequence: CASSQGSRGTTEAFF. DNA of the CDR3: TGTGCCAGCAGCCAAGGGAGCAGGGGTACCACTGAAGCTTTCTTT. V and J are TRBV3-1 (or the pseudogene TRBV3-2) and TRBJ1-1; D perhaps matches TRBD1 (6 bases). The CDR3 totals 15 residues. Trimming took off 1 base at V and 4 bases at J, with 13 bases between the two ends. The germline CDR1 and CDR2 sequences are LGHDT and YNNKEL (reference sequence).

The rearrangement links TRBV5-4 to TRBJ1-4; D not certain. The V and J ends lost 6 bases and 5 bases respectively, with 17 bases between them. The CDR3 is 15 residues long. Germline-derived CDR1 and CDR2 are SGHNT and YYREEE (reference sequence). For the CDR3, the DNA is TGTGCCAGCACCCTTAATAGCGGGTCCAATGAAAAACTGTTTTTT. It specifies CASTLNSGSNEKLFF.

The rearrangement links TRBV5-4 to TRBJ2-3, with 7 bases aligning to TRBD2. This CDR3 contains 14 residues. From germline, CDR1 is SGHNT and CDR2 YYREEE (reference sequence). J lost 1 base, V lost 4 bases, and 3 bases had no gene match. The CDR3 is CASSPTSGTDTQYF. CDR3 in DNA: TGTGCCAGCAGCCCAACTAGCGGCACAGATACGCAGTATTTT.

A few counts support this clone. This chain uses TRBV7-2 with TRBJ2-4; 8 bases are shared with TRBD1. V dropped 3 bases and J dropped 7; count of bases not matched to a gene: 8. Germline V lookup: CDR1 SGHTA, CDR2 FQGNSA. The CDR3 loop spans 15 amino acids. CDR3 protein: CASSFQGQDFNIQYF. The CDR3 DNA is TGTGCCAGCAGCTTCCAGGGACAGGATTTCAACATTCAGTACTTC.

This clone was found once. This chain uses TRBV27 with TRBJ2-5; a possible D gene is TRBD1 (5 bases). The CDR3 is 14 residues long. Per the germline V gene, CDR1 is MNHEY and CDR2 is SMNVEV (reference sequence). V lost 2 bases, J lost 5 bases, and 12 bases lay in between. The CDR3 DNA follows: TGTGCCAGCAGTTTACAGGGCCCAGGGGAGACCCAGTACTTC. Translation: CASSLQGPGETQYF.

This clone has just a few counts. This chain links TRBV7-2 with TRBJ2-3; possibly TRBD2 for D (6 bases). Trimming cost V 5 bases and J 6 bases, with 9 bases left between them. The germline V gene encodes CDR1 SGHTA and CDR2 FQGNSA. CDR3 size: 12 residues. This CDR3 reads CASSVGGDTQYF. In DNA, the CDR3 is TGTGCCAGCAGCGTTGGGGGGGATACGCAGTATTTT. The entire variable domain, with the rest obtained from reference TRBV7-2 and TRBJ2-3, is as follows: GAGVSQSPSNKVTEKGKDVELRCDPISGHTALYWYRQSLGQGLEFLIYFQGNSAPDKSGLPSDRFSAERTGGSVSTLTIQRTQQEDSAVYLCASSVGGDTQYFGPGTRLTVL.